The rows below give T cell receptor beta chains drawn from one sample of a study of cytomegalovirus exposure and HLA in healthy donors. Clones were sequenced by immunoSEQ multiplex PCR, and TCRdb holds only the in-frame ones, with some missing. This sample has some 110,000 clones, with 70% found just once. The sequenced material came from PBMCs. The receptors were sampled from a man aged 25-40 years in good health and CMV-seropositive. The CDR3 runs from the conserved cysteine through the conserved F or W. D genes are given only for firm matches. Not every row has a clone size; where given, it reads once, few, many or a size class.

j_gene	d_gene	abundance	v_gene	CDR3aa	CDR3nt
TRBJ2-3	.	.	TRBV28	CASSFFGASTDTQYF	TGTGCCAGCAGTTTTTTTGGGGCCAGCACAGATACGCAGTATTTT
TRBJ1-1	TRBD1	.	TRBV5-1	CASSLNSGGIPFF	TGCGCCAGCAGCTTGAATTCAGGGGGCATCCCTTTCTTT
TRBJ1-4	TRBD1	.	TRBV27	CASSSQGEGYQKLFF	TGTGCCAGCAGTTCCCAGGGGGAAGGGTATCAAAAACTGTTTTTT
TRBJ2-3	TRBD2	.	TRBV9	CASSVLAGGNRDTQYF	TGTGCCAGCAGCGTCCTAGCGGGAGGGAATCGGGATACGCAGTATTTT
TRBJ1-3	.	.	TRBV7-9	CASGRPQANTIYF	TGTGCCAGCGGACGGCCACAGGCCAACACCATATATTTT
TRBJ1-1	TRBD1	.	TRBV18	CASSPKTGGWNTEAFF	TGTGCCAGCTCACCAAAGACAGGGGGCTGGAACACTGAAGCTTTCTTT
TRBJ2-2	TRBD1	few	TRBV25-1	CASSESATGVIGELFF	TGTGCCAGCAGTGAATCCGCGACAGGGGTGATCGGGGAGCTGTTTTTT
TRBJ1-5	.	.	TRBV27	CASSLGGQPQHF	TGTGCCAGCAGTTTAGGGGGCCAGCCCCAGCATTTT
TRBJ2-3	.	.	TRBV2	CASQYPTYTDTQYF	TGTGCGAGCCAATACCCAACCTACACAGATACGCAGTATTTT
TRBJ2-2	.	many	TRBV27	CASSLWSANTGELFF	TGTGCCAGCAGTTTATGGAGTGCGAACACCGGGGAGCTGTTTTTT
TRBJ2-2	TRBD2	.	TRBV28	CATTSGGTGELFF	TGTGCCACCACTAGCGGGGGCACCGGGGAGCTGTTTTTT
TRBJ2-7	.	.	TRBV5-1	CASSSTGLYEQYF	TGCGCCAGCAGCTCGACGGGGTTATACGAGCAGTACTTC
TRBJ1-1	TRBD1	.	TRBV2	CASSEGQGAWDTEAFF	TGTGCCAGCAGCGAAGGACAGGGGGCTTGGGACACTGAAGCTTTCTTT
TRBJ2-3	TRBD1	.	TRBV5-1	CASSHDRGADTQYF	TGCGCCAGCAGTCACGACAGGGGAGCGGATACGCAGTATTTT
TRBJ1-1	TRBD1	.	TRBV5-1	CASTRGQDTEAFF	TGCGCCAGCACAAGGGGACAGGACACTGAAGCTTTCTTT
TRBJ2-2	.	.	TRBV30	CAWSVHTRGTGELFF	TGTGCCTGGAGTGTACATACCCGAGGAACCGGGGAGCTGTTTTTT
TRBJ1-4	TRBD1	few	TRBV5-1	CASRVQGATNEKLFF	TGCGCCAGCCGAGTACAGGGGGCAACTAATGAAAAACTGTTTTTT
TRBJ1-1	.	few	TRBV19	CASSLQGLNTEAFF	TGTGCCAGTAGTCTACAGGGCCTGAACACTGAAGCTTTCTTT
TRBJ2-3	.	once	TRBV7-3	CASSPRGLQTDTQYF	TGTGCCAGCAGCCCAAGAGGGTTGCAGACAGATACGCAGTATTTT
TRBJ2-5	TRBD2	few	TRBV30	CAWSPGLAGGETQYF	TGTGCCTGGAGCCCCGGACTAGCGGGAGGAGAGACCCAGTACTTC
TRBJ2-5	TRBD1	.	TRBV18	CASARRDSQETQYF	TGTGCCAGCGCACGTCGGGACAGCCAAGAGACCCAGTACTTC
TRBJ2-7	.	.	TRBV15	CATSRDRYEQYF	TGTGCCACCAGCAGAGATCGCTACGAGCAGTACTTC
TRBJ2-5	.	.	TRBV6-1	CASSGDFAKETQYF	TGTGCCAGCAGCGGGGACTTCGCCAAAGAGACCCAGTACTTC
TRBJ2-5	TRBD1	.	TRBV27	CASSSRQGANQETQYF	TGTGCCAGCAGTTCCCGACAGGGGGCGAATCAAGAGACCCAGTACTTC
TRBJ1-2	.	.	TRBV5-6	CASSLRQGDGYTF	TGTGCCAGCAGCTTGAGGCAGGGCGATGGCTACACCTTC
TRBJ1-4	.	.	TRBV29-1	CSVSKLVNRNEKLFF	TGCAGCGTCTCTAAACTGGTGAATCGTAATGAAAAACTGTTTTTT
TRBJ1-2	.	.	TRBV27	CASSLDRKGYTF	TGTGCCAGCAGTCTCGACAGAAAAGGCTACACCTTC
TRBJ1-2	TRBD1	.	TRBV19	CASTSSGTGHGYTF	TGTGCCAGCACCTCATCCGGGACAGGGCATGGCTACACCTTC
TRBJ1-1	TRBD1	.	TRBV2	CASMSRDRGDEAFF	TGTGCCAGCATGTCCCGGGACAGGGGGGATGAAGCTTTCTTT
TRBJ1-4	.	.	TRBV19	CASRTEPSRGLEKLFF	TGTGCCAGTAGAACCGAGCCTTCTAGGGGTTTGGAAAAACTGTTTTTT
TRBJ1-5	TRBD1	.	TRBV10-3	CAISESGQGRQPQHF	TGTGCCATCAGTGAGTCGGGACAGGGCAGGCAGCCCCAGCATTTT
TRBJ1-1	.	.	TRBV5-1	CASSSQSVQGSEAFF	TGCGCCAGCAGCTCACAGTCGGTCCAGGGGTCTGAAGCTTTCTTT
TRBJ1-2	TRBD1	few	TRBV10-2	CASSRDRGQDGYTF	TGCGCCAGCAGTAGGGACAGGGGGCAGGATGGCTACACCTTC
TRBJ2-5	.	.	TRBV19	CASSIGRALYQETQYF	TGTGCCAGTAGTATCGGGCGGGCCTTGTACCAAGAGACCCAGTACTTC
TRBJ1-1	.	.	TRBV6-6	CASSYSGGRAFF	TGTGCCAGCAGTTACTCGGGCGGGAGGGCTTTCTTT
TRBJ2-5	TRBD2	once	TRBV6-5	CASSFGLAGNRETQYF	TGTGCCAGCAGTTTTGGACTAGCGGGGAACCGGGAGACCCAGTACTTC
TRBJ1-2	TRBD1	.	TRBV29-1	CSVEAPDLAGGARYGYTF	TGCAGCGTTGAAGCGCCGGATCTGGCAGGGGGCGCAAGGTATGGCTACACCTTC
TRBJ1-2	TRBD1	.	TRBV6-5	CASSPRQGDYGYTF	TGTGCCAGCAGTCCTCGACAGGGAGACTATGGCTACACCTTC
TRBJ1-1	TRBD1	.	TRBV7-9	CASSWGQGYTEAFF	TGTGCCAGCAGCTGGGGACAGGGCTACACTGAAGCTTTCTTT
TRBJ1-2	TRBD1	.	TRBV2	CASSGGQGGYGYTF	TGTGCCAGCAGTGGGGGACAGGGAGGCTATGGCTACACCTTC
TRBJ2-5	TRBD1	.	TRBV5-1	CASSPDRVGETQYF	TGCGCCAGCAGCCCGGACAGGGTCGGGGAGACCCAGTACTTC
TRBJ2-1	TRBD1	.	TRBV5-5	CASSIGTGWINEQFF	TGTGCCAGCAGCATTGGGACAGGGTGGATCAATGAGCAGTTCTTC
TRBJ2-1	TRBD1	.	TRBV28	CASAETGGMNEQFF	TGTGCCAGCGCCGAAACAGGGGGAATGAATGAGCAGTTCTTC
TRBJ2-2	.	few	TRBV19	CASSIDRAYTGELFF	TGTGCCAGTAGTATAGACAGGGCCTACACCGGGGAGCTGTTTTTT
TRBJ1-2	.	.	TRBV29-1	CSVRELGGGYTF	TGCAGCGTTCGGGAGCTGGGTGGCGGCTACACCTTC
TRBJ2-5	.	.	TRBV5-6	CASSLDGNVETQYF	TGTGCCAGCAGCTTGGACGGGAATGTGGAGACCCAGTACTTC
TRBJ2-2	TRBD1	.	TRBV10-3	CAIPSGTDTGELFF	TGTGCCATACCCTCCGGGACAGACACCGGGGAGCTGTTTTTT
TRBJ1-2	.	few	TRBV29-1	CSVDGGVSYGYTF	TGCAGCGTTGACGGGGGAGTCAGCTATGGCTACACCTTC
TRBJ2-1	TRBD1	once	TRBV5-1	CASSSVGGNNEQFF	TGCGCCAGCAGCTCAGTAGGGGGCAACAATGAGCAGTTCTTC
TRBJ2-5	.	.	TRBV5-1	CASSLGQSRGRETQYF	TGCGCCAGCAGCTTGGGACAGTCTAGAGGCCGGGAGACCCAGTACTTC
TRBJ2-3	.	.	TRBV29-1	CSSGPTGTDTQYF	TGCAGCTCCGGACCGACAGGCACAGATACGCAGTATTTT
TRBJ2-2	.	once	TRBV5-6	CASSFPSTGELFF	TGTGCCAGCAGCTTTCCATCCACCGGGGAGCTGTTTTTT
TRBJ2-7	TRBD2	.	TRBV11-2	CASSPTSGGAIEQYF	TGTGCCAGCAGCCCTACTAGCGGGGGGGCTATCGAGCAGTACTTC